These 19 T cell receptor beta chains were sequenced from one sample in a study of blood T cell repertoires in COVID-19 (dated by TCRdb to 2018 to 2021). The library was built by means of the immunoSEQ multiplex PCR assay. TCRdb took this table from immuneACCESS and kept in-frame rearrangements with V and J called. Such tables lack part of the clones; where checked against another copy, unresolved V genes explain under half of the gap, and the rest is unexplained. The sample yields about 180,000 clones; 65% to 90% were counted once. The top ten constitute around 8.6% of the sample. The sequenced sample consisted of peripheral blood. The receptors derive from a man between 50 and 59 years old with active or convalescent COVID-19.

The chain carries TRBV15 and TRBJ2-7; 8 bases are a match to TRBD2. The germline V gene has CDR1 LNHNV and CDR2 YYDKDF (reference sequence). This CDR3 is built from 13 residues. Germline trimming cut 6 bases from V and 5 bases from J; bases unmatched to any gene: 6. The CDR3 spells CATSKREKNEQYF. The CDR3, as DNA: TGTGCCACCAGTAAGCGGGAGAAAAACGAGCAGTACTTC.

The V call is TRBV12-3 or TRBV12-4, the J call TRBJ1-1; D possibly corresponds to TRBD1 (5 bases). The germline V and J ends were trimmed by 3 bases and 11 bases, with 16 bases remaining between them. The CDR3 is made up of 13 amino acids. The CDR3 bases are TGTGCCAGCAGTTTGCAGGGTGCCCTCGGGGCTTTCTTT. The encoded protein is CASSLQGALGAFF.

V usage is TRBV18 and J usage is TRBJ2-1; 7 nucleotides line up with TRBD2. Trimming cost V 2 bases and J 0 bases; bases outside gene matches: 1. CDR3 size: 15 residues. The germline CDR1 and CDR2 sequences are KGHSH and LQKENI. The CDR3 DNA is TGTGCCAGCTCACCAGGCGGGGGCTCCTACAATGAGCAGTTCTTC. This encodes CASSPGGGSYNEQFF.

This chain connects TRBV7-2 to TRBJ2-1; 7 nucleotides align to TRBD2. The germline gives CDR1 SGHTA, CDR2 FQGNSA. The CDR3 is 16 amino acids. J was trimmed by 5 bases and V by 5 bases; bases with no gene match: 12. This CDR3 reads CASSLHSGTTHNEQFF. Written as DNA, the CDR3 is TGTGCCAGCAGCCTCCACTCCGGGACTACCCACAATGAGCAGTTCTTC.

The chain joins TRBV5-1 to TRBJ1-3; D is uncertain. Trimming stripped 0 bases from V and 2 bases from J, with 9 bases between. The CDR3 runs to 15 residues. CDR1 SGHRS and CDR2 YFSETQ come from the germline V gene. CDR3: CASSLDRPPGNTIYF. The CDR3 nucleotides read TGCGCCAGCAGCTTGGACAGACCGCCTGGAAACACCATATATTTT.

The chain has TRBV24-1 and TRBJ1-5; no definite D call. This CDR3 has 16 amino acids. The V gene lost 4 bases and the J gene lost 5 bases, with 17 bases spanning the gap. Germline CDR1 is KGHDR and CDR2 is SFDVKD. CDR3 in DNA: TGTGCCACCAGTGACCCCGGTGAGGGCATCCATCAGCCCCAGCATTTT. Protein product: CATSDPGEGIHQPQHF.

J is TRBJ1-1 and V is TRBV12-3 or TRBV12-4; D remains unclear. V was clipped by 7 bases and J by 4 bases, with 13 bases between them. This CDR3 contains 13 residues. The CDR3, as DNA: TGTGCCAGCACTATAGACTGGAGCACTGAAGCTTTCTTT. Protein: CASTIDWSTEAFF.

The genes are TRBV10-3 and TRBJ2-5; weak D call: TRBD1 (7 bases). Trimming removed 4 bases from V and 5 bases from J, with 14 bases in between. The germline V gene has CDR1 ENHRY and CDR2 SYGVKD. The length of the CDR3 is 14 residues. CDR3 in amino acids: CAISAQGGRETQYF. The CDR3 DNA is TGTGCCATCAGTGCGCAGGGGGGTCGGGAGACCCAGTACTTC.

The CDR3 sequence is CASSLGLAGAYNEQFF. DNA for the CDR3: TGCGCCAGCAGCTTGGGACTAGCGGGGGCCTACAATGAGCAGTTCTTC. This chain connects TRBV5-1 to TRBJ2-1; 12 bases are a match to TRBD2. This CDR3 spans 16 amino acids. Germline values: CDR1 SGHRS, CDR2 YFSETQ. J gave up 2 bases and V 0 bases, and 0 bases lay outside the gene matches.

The chain couples TRBV12-5 to TRBJ2-5; 9 bases agree with TRBD2. The CDR3 has 16 residues. Trimming removed 5 bases from V and 5 bases from J; junction bases left unmatched: 12. Per germline, CDR1 LGHNT and CDR2 FRNRAP. The DNA for the CDR3 is TGTGCTAGTGGTCGAGGGACTAGCTCGTATCCGGAGACCCAGTACTTC. It is translated as CASGRGTSSYPETQYF.

The CDR3 spells CASSFLAEETQYF. The CDR3 nucleotides read TGTGCCAGCAGCTTCCTAGCGGAAGAGACCCAGTACTTC. The rearrangement uses TRBV5-5 and TRBJ2-5; 7 bases fit TRBD2. Germline loops: CDR1 SGHKS, CDR2 YYEKEE (reference sequence). This CDR3 spans 13 amino acids. V lost 2 bases and J lost 3; bases outside the gene matches: 1.

The chain couples TRBV7-9 to TRBJ1-6, with TRBD1 as a possible D gene (5 bases). The CDR3 totals 15 residues. Germline V gene data show CDR1 as SEHNR and CDR2 as FQNEAQ (reference sequence). The germline V and J ends were trimmed by 1 base and 10 bases, with 14 bases remaining between them. The CDR3 DNA is TGTGCCAGCAGCTTAGGTCGGGCGGACAAATCACCCCTCCACTTT. It specifies CASSLGRADKSPLHF.

This chain uses TRBV27 with TRBJ2-1; TRBD2 is a possible D gene (6 bases). Trimming removed 5 bases from V and 6 bases from J, with 14 bases in between. The CDR3 has 14 residues. CDR1 is MNHEY and CDR2 is SMNVEV in the germline V gene (reference sequence). The CDR3 nucleotides are TGTGCCAGCAGTAGGGGACTCCCTCCCAATGAGCAGTTCTTC. Translated: CASSRGLPPNEQFF.

This chain connects TRBV6-5 to TRBJ1-2; no clear D. The CDR3 totals 14 residues. Per the germline V gene, CDR1 is MNHEY and CDR2 is SVGAGI. V lost 2 bases and J 0 bases, leaving 7 bases between the germline ends. CDR3: CASSYSQSNYGYTF. CDR3 sequence (DNA): TGTGCCAGCAGTTACAGCCAATCTAACTATGGCTACACCTTC.

V is TRBV5-4 and J is TRBJ2-1, with TRBD2 matching over 9 bases. The V segment lost 3 bases and the J segment 6 bases; nucleotides outside the gene matches: 7. This CDR3 comprises 15 residues. Germline loops: CDR1 SGHNT, CDR2 YYREEE (reference sequence). The CDR3, as DNA: TGTGCCAGCAGCTCGCTAGCGGGAAGGGTCAATGAGCAGTTCTTC. It is translated as CASSSLAGRVNEQFF.

The chain combines TRBV4-2 with TRBJ1-2; D gene uncertain. V was shortened by 0 bases and J by 5 bases, with 7 bases between the two germline ends. From germline, CDR1 is LGHNA and CDR2 YNFKEQ. This CDR3 comprises 13 residues. The CDR3 bases are TGTGCCAGCAGCCAAGAGTCAAAATATGGCTACACCTTC. Translated: CASSQESKYGYTF.

This rearrangement joins TRBV7-6 to TRBJ1-5, with 12 bases matching TRBD1. Unmatched junction bases numbered 8, after V lost 4 bases and J lost 1 base. CDR3 length: 18 amino acids. Germline V CDR1 and CDR2: SGHVS, FNYEAQ. For the CDR3, the DNA is TGTGCCAGCAGCTGGGCCGGGACAGGGGGCAAGAGCAATCAGCCCCAGCATTTT. Its protein is CASSWAGTGGKSNQPQHF. The complete variable domain, with remaining parts taken from reference TRBV7-6 and TRBJ1-5, reads GAGVSQSPRYKVTKRGQDVALRCDPISGHVSLYWYRQALGQGPEFLTYFNYEAQQDKSGLPNDRFSAERPEGSISTLTIQRTEQRDSAMYRCASSWAGTGGKSNQPQHFGDGTRLSIL.

The chain links TRBV21-1 to TRBJ2-1; the table's D gene call, TRBD2, was not cross checked with the DNA. TRBV21-1 counts as a pseudogene. The CDR3 runs 17 residues. CDR3 DNA: TGTGCCAGCAGCAAAGTTGGAGATCATAAATGCTACAATGAGCAGTTCTTC. It codes for CASSKVGDHKCYNEQFF.

The V call is TRBV7-9, the J call TRBJ1-2; D is unclear. The germline V and J ends were trimmed by 5 bases and 7 bases, with 17 bases remaining between them. Germline V CDR1 and CDR2: SEHNR, FQNEAQ (reference sequence). The CDR3 extends over 14 amino acids. This chain's CDR3 is CASSLPAEGGGYTF. The CDR3 bases are TGTGCCAGCAGCCTACCTGCTGAGGGTGGTGGCTACACCTTC.